The 32 T cell receptor beta chains given below trace back to one sample, sequenced in a study of glioma-infiltrating T cells. Amplification of TCR alpha and beta CDR3 regions from RNA used iRepertoire nested multiplex PCR. TCRdb fed the multiplex PCR reads into MiXCR, producing one record per CDR3 protein. This table has over 100,000 distinct CDR3 sequences, less than 30% appearing once. Material: glioma tissue, nonneoplastic brain tissue, or PBMCs (not recorded which). The receptors were gathered from a human donor with low-grade glioma or glioblastoma, undergoing nonglioma brain surgery, or in good health (not recorded which).

The V gene is TRBV30, the J gene TRBJ1-5; TRBD1 is a possible D gene (5 bases). Germline V gives CDR1 GTSNPN, CDR2 SVGIG (reference sequence). This CDR3 is built from 14 residues. V lost 5 bases, J lost 3 bases, and 14 bases lay in between. For the CDR3, the DNA is TGTGCCTGGGCAACAGGTGGGAACAATCAGCCCCAGCATTTT. The encoded protein is CAWATGGNNQPQHF.

In this sample, this clonotype turned up a few times. The J gene is TRBJ1-5, the V gene TRBV4-1; D may be TRBD1 (5 bases). Germline V gene lookup returns CDR1 MGHRA and CDR2 YSYEKL. Trimming removed 4 bases from V and 0 bases from J, with 16 bases in between. The CDR3 extends over 17 amino acids. The DNA of the CDR3 is TGCGCCAGCAGCCGGGGGGTTGGGGAGGGTAGCAATCAGCCCCAGCATTTT. This sequence encodes CASSRGVGEGSNQPQHF.

This clonotype was seen many times. The chain is built from TRBV6-5 and TRBJ2-7; D gene ambiguous. This CDR3 comprises 14 residues. V was trimmed by 0 bases and J by 6 bases, leaving 12 bases between them. Germline CDR1 is MNHEY and CDR2 is SVGAGI. The CDR3 here is CASSYSPGSVEQYF. The CDR3 DNA follows: TGTGCCAGCAGTTACTCGCCAGGTTCGGTCGAGCAGTACTTC.

Worth noting for this clonotype: Since a much larger clone is just one base distant, this may be a read error. The CDR3 is CTSSLDTTPRTRPPQFF. The CDR3 DNA reads TGTACCAGCAGCTTAGATACTACACCCCGTACAAGGCCTCCTCAGTTCTTC. The gene calls are TRBV11-2 and TRBJ2-1, with D hard to call. CDR1 is SGHAT, CDR2 FQNNGV, per germline. The CDR3 extends over 17 amino acids.

CDR3 loop: CGTDQGAGEQYF. The CDR3 DNA reads as TGCGGTACTGACCAGGGGGCGGGAGAGCAGTACTTC. This rearrangement joins TRBV20-1 to TRBJ2-7; 8 bases fit TRBD1. CDR1 and CDR2 (germline): DFQATT, SNEGSKA (reference sequence). The CDR3 has 12 amino acids.

The J gene is TRBJ1-1, the V gene TRBV7-6; D gene unclear. Trimming pared 5 bases from V and 11 bases from J, leaving 21 bases between. The CDR3 loop spans 14 amino acids. Germline CDR1 reads SGHVS; CDR2 reads FNYEAQ. CDR3 nucleotides: TGTGCCAGCAGCCAGTGCGGACTTAACACTGTCGCTTTCTTT. Its translation: CASSQCGLNTVAFF.

This clonotype was counted many times. The V gene is TRBV28, the J gene TRBJ1-5, with 8 bases that match TRBD1. The J segment lost 6 bases and the V segment lost 7 bases, leaving 8 bases of the junction unmatched. Germline CDR1 and CDR2: MDHEN and SYDVKM. This CDR3 comprises 14 residues. CDR3 DNA sequence: TGTGCCAGCATTCCGGGACAGGCTAGTCAGCCCCAGCATTTT. It encodes CASIPGQASQPQHF.

This clonotype was observed at least ten times. This chain joins TRBV7-9 and TRBJ1-6; 7 bases match TRBD1. This CDR3 region has 12 residues. Germline V gene lookup returns CDR1 SEHNR and CDR2 FQNEAQ (reference sequence). Trimming took 5 bases from V and 15 from J; bases not matched to a gene: 7. The CDR3 bases are TGTGCCAGCAGCGTTACAGGGGAACTCCTCCACTTT. Amino acids: CASSVTGELLHF.

At least ten counts were recorded for this clonotype. This chain uses TRBV20-1 with TRBJ2-7; D may be TRBD1 (7 bases). Germline CDR1 DFQATT, CDR2 SNEGSKA (reference sequence). The CDR3 is 16 amino acids. V dropped 1 base and J dropped 4 bases, with 20 bases sitting between them. The CDR3: CSARVEGGFRGYEQYF. The CDR3 bases are TGCAGTGCTAGAGTGGAAGGGGGCTTCCGGGGGTACGAGCAGTACTTC.

In this sample, this clonotype turned up many times. This chain joins TRBV4-3 and TRBJ2-1, with TRBD2 matching over 13 bases. The CDR3 extends over 19 amino acids. The V segment lost 0 bases and the J segment 6 bases; nucleotides outside the gene matches: 11. CDR1 LGHNA and CDR2 YSLEER come from the germline V gene. CDR3 in amino acids: CASSQDQYGTSGAANEQFF. CDR3 DNA sequence: TGCGCCAGCAGCCAAGATCAGTACGGGACTAGCGGGGCCGCCAATGAGCAGTTCTTC.

This clonotype came up many times. The chain carries TRBV7-9 and TRBJ1-2; D not resolved. Between the trimmed V and J ends, which lost 5 bases and 3 bases, there was a span of 10 bases. CDR3 length equals 13 residues. CDR1 and CDR2 (germline): SEHNR, FQNEAQ (reference sequence). CDR3: CASSRTEYYGYTF. The CDR3, as DNA: TGTGCCAGCAGCCGAACAGAGTACTATGGCTACACCTTC.

This clonotype was seen repeatedly, ten times or more. The CDR3 protein is CASSFRGQGNQPQHF. In DNA form, the CDR3 reads TGTGCCAGCAGCTTCAGGGGGCAAGGTAATCAGCCCCAGCATTTT. This chain links TRBV7-2 with TRBJ1-5, with 8 nucleotides matching TRBD1. Germline loops: CDR1 SGHTA, CDR2 FQGNSA. V lost 3 bases to trimming and J lost 4 bases; unmatched junction nucleotides: 5. This CDR3 contains 15 residues.

This clonotype was counted many times. The rearrangement joins TRBV6-1 to TRBJ2-3, with 9 positions matching TRBD1. The germline CDR1 and CDR2 sequences are MNHNS and SASEGT. The ends lost 6 bases at V and 10 bases at J; junction bases unmatched: 14. The CDR3 is 15 amino acids. The CDR3 reads CASSRPGQGNWPQYF. CDR3 bases: TGTGCCAGCAGCCGACCGGGACAGGGTAACTGGCCGCAGTATTTT.

This clonotype was observed at least ten times. The chain couples TRBV6-5 to TRBJ2-1; tentative D call: TRBD1 (6 bases). Germline lookup yields CDR1 MNHEY and CDR2 SVGAGI. The CDR3 runs to 16 residues. V was pared by 0 bases and J by 6 bases, with 15 bases between. The CDR3 sequence: CASSYSGQWRINEQFF. CDR3 DNA: TGTGCCAGCAGTTACTCCGGACAGTGGAGGATCAATGAGCAGTTCTTC.

This clonotype was found many times. The V gene is TRBV28, the J gene TRBJ2-3, with D uncertain. The CDR3 runs 15 residues. Germline CDR1 and CDR2: MDHEN and SYDVKM. V lost 7 bases, J lost 3 bases, and 17 bases lay in between. As DNA, the CDR3 is TGTGCCAGCACCTTATCTGACCCTGAGACAGATACGCAGTATTTT. Protein sequence: CASTLSDPETDTQYF.

Ten or more counts support this clonotype. V usage is TRBV6-1 and J usage is TRBJ2-5, with a weak D call TRBD2 (6 bases). Germline lookup yields CDR1 MNHNS and CDR2 SASEGT. The V and J ends lost 6 bases and 1 base respectively, with 12 bases between them. The CDR3 covers 14 residues. The CDR3 DNA is TGTGCCAGCAGACCGGGACTTTCCCAAGAGACCCAGTACTTC. Translated: CASRPGLSQETQYF.

This clonotype was seen ten or more times. Possible read error: a much larger clone is one base away. The chain carries TRBV11-2 and TRBJ1-1; D is undetermined. The length of the CDR3 is 12 residues. V lost 2 bases to trimming and J lost 1 base, with 2 bases between them. Germline-derived CDR1 and CDR2 are SGHAT and FQNNGV. The CDR3: CASSLQNTEAFF. CDR3 nucleotides: TGTGCCAGCAGCTTACAGAACACTGAAGCTTTCTTT.

This clonotype was seen many times. The chain carries TRBV15 and TRBJ1-2; D gene uncertain. There are 13 residues in the CDR3. Germline-derived CDR1 and CDR2 are LNHNV and YYDKDF (reference sequence). Trimming removed 0 bases at V and 0 bases at J, with 2 bases between. DNA for the CDR3: TGTGCCACCAGCAGAGAGGCTAACTATGGCTACACCTTC. Translated: CATSREANYGYTF.

This clonotype was seen more than once but under ten times. The chain links TRBV10-3 to TRBJ2-5; a possible D gene is TRBD2 (6 bases). Germline V gene sequence: CDR1 ENHRY, CDR2 SYGVKD. The CDR3 covers 13 residues. V shed 11 bases and J shed 1 base, with 14 bases lying between them. DNA of the CDR3: TGTGCCTGCGGGGAAATACTCCAAGAGACCCAGTACTTC. It codes for CACGEILQETQYF.

This clonotype occurred many times. This chain links TRBV6-2 or TRBV6-3 with TRBJ2-5; the D gene could be TRBD1 or TRBD2 (5 bases each). The CDR3 extends over 15 amino acids. V was shortened by 6 bases and J by 0 bases, with 14 bases between the two germline ends. Germline V gives CDR1 MNHEY, CDR2 SVGEGT. The CDR3 DNA is TGTGCCAGCAGGCCGGGACGAGGGGACCAAGAGACCCAGTACTTC. As protein: CASRPGRGDQETQYF.

This clonotype has a count of ten or more. The chain recombines TRBV6-2 or TRBV6-3 with TRBJ2-7; 8 bases fit TRBD2. Germline-derived CDR1 and CDR2 are MNHEY and SVGEGT. J gave up 7 bases and V 5 bases, and 10 bases lay outside the gene matches. The CDR3 has 14 amino acids. For the CDR3, the DNA is TGTGCCAGCAGTGCCCAGCGGGGGAGTTTAGAGCAGTACTTC. It encodes CASSAQRGSLEQYF.

Ten or more counts support this clonotype. The rearrangement uses TRBV4-3 and TRBJ1-1; D call uncertain. Germline CDR1 LGHNA, CDR2 YSLEER. This CDR3 has 13 amino acids. Between the trimmed V and J ends, which lost 0 bases and 7 bases, there was a span of 9 bases. CDR3 bases: TGCGCCAGCAGCCAAGACAGATTCATTGAAGCTTTCTTT. This sequence encodes CASSQDRFIEAFF.

This clonotype was seen at least ten times. The V and J genes are TRBV19 and TRBJ2-7; 7 bases line up with TRBD1. Germline CDR1 reads LNHDA; CDR2 reads SQIVND (reference sequence). Losses at the gene ends were 7 bases for V and 4 bases for J; bases not matched to a gene: 16. This CDR3 spans 16 amino acids. CDR3 residues: CASTPSPGTAYYEQYF. In DNA form, the CDR3 reads TGTGCCAGTACCCCTAGTCCCGGGACAGCCTATTACGAGCAGTACTTC.

This clonotype was seen a handful of times. This rearrangement joins TRBV29-1 to TRBJ1-3, with D possibly matching TRBD1 (5 bases). Between the trimmed V and J ends, which lost 3 bases and 5 bases, there was a span of 17 bases. The CDR3 is 15 amino acids. Germline CDR1 is SQVTM and CDR2 is ANQGSEA. The CDR3 protein is CSVEAGTAARNTIYF. The DNA for the CDR3 is TGCAGCGTTGAGGCTGGGACTGCCGCTAGAAACACCATATATTTT.

There are many counts of this clonotype. The V and J genes are TRBV18 and TRBJ2-5; D gene ambiguous. The CDR3 has 13 amino acids. The germline V gene encodes CDR1 KGHSH and CDR2 LQKENI. Trimming took off 3 bases at V and 7 bases at J, with 12 bases between the two ends. The CDR3 spells CASSPSSFGTQYF. Written as DNA, the CDR3 is TGTGCCAGCTCACCGTCGTCCTTTGGGACCCAGTACTTC.

The count of this clonotype is one. A junction boundary mismatches the germline segment, possibly from a read error. V usage is TRBV6-1 and J usage is TRBJ2-7, with a weak D call TRBD1 (5 bases). The CDR3 is made up of 15 amino acids. Germline CDR1 and CDR2: MNHNS and SASEGT. The DNA for the CDR3 is TGTGCCATCAGTGACGACAGAGCCAGCTCCTACGAGCAGTACTTC. Residues: CAISDDRASSYEQYF.

This clonotype showed up many times. The genes are TRBV15 and TRBJ1-2; 7 nucleotides match TRBD1. CDR3 length: 15 residues. CDR1 is LNHNV and CDR2 is YYDKDF in the germline V gene (reference sequence). The V segment lost 3 bases and the J segment 3 bases; nucleotides outside the gene matches: 7. The CDR3 DNA reads as TGTGCCACCAGCAGGAGAGACAGGGCTGACTATGGCTACACCTTC. This translates into CATSRRDRADYGYTF.

The CDR3 reads CASSFILPGHYSNQPQHF. The CDR3 DNA follows: TGTGCCAGCAGTTTTATACTTCCGGGACATTATAGCAATCAGCCCCAGCATTTT. The chain carries TRBV7-2 and TRBJ1-5; D possibly corresponds to TRBD1 (6 bases). Germline values: CDR1 SGHTA, CDR2 FQGNSA. The V end lost 6 bases, the J end lost 0 bases, and 21 bases lay between the germline ends. The CDR3 length is 18 residues.

This clonotype was picked up many times. The gene calls are TRBV18 and TRBJ1-1, with D uncertain. Germline-derived CDR1 and CDR2 are KGHSH and LQKENI. The CDR3 has 16 amino acids. Trimming removed 2 bases at V and 0 bases at J, with 13 bases between. The CDR3 loop is CASSPERGLLNTEAFF. Written as DNA, the CDR3 is TGTGCCAGCTCACCAGAGAGAGGACTTTTGAACACTGAAGCTTTCTTT.

This clonotype came up many times. This chain uses TRBV20-1 with TRBJ2-3; the D call may be TRBD1 or TRBD2 (5 bases each). There are 12 residues in the CDR3. The germline CDR1 and CDR2 sequences are DFQATT and SNEGSKA (reference sequence). Trimming took 6 bases from V and 2 from J, leaving 9 bases between them. As DNA, the CDR3 is TGCAGTGCCGAGGGGTTCACAGATACGCAGTATTTT. As protein: CSAEGFTDTQYF.

The V call is TRBV6-1, the J call TRBJ2-7; unclear D gene. The CDR3 is 11 residues long. V was clipped by 8 bases and J by 3 bases, with 8 bases between them. The germline V gene has CDR1 MNHNS and CDR2 SASEGT. This CDR3 reads CASRSGYEQYF. The CDR3 DNA reads as TGTGCCAGCCGATCCGGCTACGAGCAGTACTTC.

On this clonotype itself: A much larger clone differs by one base, so this may be a read error. The rearrangement links TRBV6-1 to TRBJ2-5, with D perhaps matching TRBD1 (6 bases). Looked up from germline, CDR1 is MNHNS and CDR2 is SASEGT. V shed 5 bases and J shed 1 base, with 20 bases lying between them. The CDR3 length is 17 residues. In DNA, the CDR3 is TGTGCCAGCAGTTACCTTTCCCCGGGACACTTCCAAGAGACCCAGTACTTC. Translation: CASSYLSPGHFQETQYF.